This T cell receptor (beta chain) was found in a study of T cells in Graves' hyperthyroidism and ophthalmopathy. This clonotype was recorded many times. V dropped 8 bases and J dropped 3 bases, with 16 bases sitting between them. CDR1 SQVTM and CDR2 ANQGSEA come from the germline V gene. The CDR3 spans 13 residues. Hyperthyroidism patients were newly diagnosed, had disease duration under 2 months, and were aged 18 to 65 years. Regions amplified from RNA transcripts were the TCR beta CDR3 regions. First-round RT-PCR of the TCR CDR3 relied on the HTBI primer set. Using its own MiXCR run on the multiplex PCR reads, TCRdb lists one record per CDR3 protein. Of 500,000 to 600,000 distinct CDR3 sequences in the sample, roughly 17% were seen once.

Source material: blood. This chain uses TRBV29-1 with TRBJ1-1; D is possibly TRBD1 (6 bases). The receptor comes from a woman in her late teens or twenties with Graves' hyperthyroidism. CDR3 DNA: TGCAGCCTGAGGGAGGGGGAGCACACTGAAGCTTTCTTT. It is translated as CSLREGEHTEAFF.